The rows below give T cell receptor beta chains drawn from one sample of a study of cytomegalovirus exposure and HLA in healthy donors. Some clones are missing from TCRdb's copy, which holds only in-frame ones; the method was immunoSEQ multiplex PCR. This sample carries 210,000 or so clones, around 89% of them seen once, and the ten largest clones take roughly 0.99%. The source material was PBMCs. These receptors came from a young woman in good health and CMV-seronegative. Both conserved end residues are part of each CDR3. Fields, in order: D gene, V gene, J gene, CDR3 protein. D genes are given only for firm matches.

D: NA
V: TRBV27
J: TRBJ2-7
CDR3: CASARFSSAINYEQYF

D: NA
V: TRBV5-1
J: TRBJ2-5
CDR3: CASSLVSGQETQYF

D: NA
V: TRBV4-1
J: TRBJ1-1
CDR3: CASSQPGRTTEAFF

D: NA
V: TRBV10-3
J: TRBJ1-6
CDR3: CAIKQTFRNSPLHF

D: NA
V: TRBV5-1
J: TRBJ2-1
CDR3: CASRIGRVNEQFF

D: NA
V: TRBV4-2
J: TRBJ2-5
CDR3: CASSQDLARGETQYF

D: NA
V: TRBV7-3
J: TRBJ2-2
CDR3: CASTLIPQGPGELFF

D: NA
V: TRBV10-2
J: TRBJ1-3
CDR3: CASSESRGNSGNTIYF

D: TRBD1
V: TRBV7-9
J: TRBJ1-2
CDR3: CASSRTGTHGYTF

D: TRBD2
V: TRBV7-2
J: TRBJ2-3
CDR3: CASSARSGPGGGQYF

D: TRBD1
V: TRBV27
J: TRBJ2-3
CDR3: CASSSFGRGTDTQYF

D: NA
V: TRBV4-3
J: TRBJ2-5
CDR3: CASSHPGETQYF

D: TRBD2
V: TRBV29-1
J: TRBJ2-7
CDR3: CSVEPGLATTYEQYF

D: TRBD1
V: TRBV11-1
J: TRBJ1-2
CDR3: CASSFRGNRGRNYGYTF

D: NA
V: TRBV19
J: TRBJ1-3
CDR3: CASSTHLTPGNTIYF

D: NA
V: TRBV6-6
J: TRBJ1-5
CDR3: CASSYPGQPQHF

D: NA
V: TRBV27
J: TRBJ2-5
CDR3: CASSLGSRETQYF

D: TRBD2
V: TRBV4-1
J: TRBJ2-6
CDR3: CASSQDQWLAGGPGANVLTF

D: NA
V: TRBV5-8
J: NA
CDR3: CASSRQGAGEQYF

D: NA
V: TRBV7-9
J: TRBJ2-6
CDR3: CASSPKYLDTAGANVLTF

D: NA
V: TRBV6-5
J: TRBJ1-2
CDR3: CASTSPPLGGGYTF

D: NA
V: TRBV2
J: TRBJ2-2
CDR3: CASKLSQVMNTGELFF

D: TRBD1
V: TRBV7-3
J: TRBJ1-1
CDR3: CASSSTGGGWTEAFF

D: NA
V: TRBV2
J: TRBJ1-5
CDR3: CASSVRVSNQPQHF

D: NA
V: TRBV5-5
J: TRBJ1-2
CDR3: CASSVDIAANYGYTF

D: TRBD1
V: TRBV29-1
J: TRBJ1-3
CDR3: CSAAGTGRNTIYF

D: NA
V: TRBV9
J: TRBJ1-3
CDR3: CASSSEPQGYSGNTIYF

D: NA
V: TRBV6-1
J: TRBJ1-1
CDR3: CASSAGHSNTEAFF

D: NA
V: TRBV5-5
J: TRBJ1-4
CDR3: CASSLEGPHTNEKLFF

D: TRBD1
V: TRBV6-1
J: TRBJ2-7
CDR3: CASRVRTGPYEQYF

D: TRBD2
V: TRBV7-9
J: TRBJ2-7
CDR3: CASSLAAGTSGSGEQYF

D: NA
V: TRBV27
J: TRBJ1-4
CDR3: CASSSIQKLDFTNEKLFF

D: NA
V: TRBV11-3
J: TRBJ2-5
CDR3: CASSQTGRETQYF